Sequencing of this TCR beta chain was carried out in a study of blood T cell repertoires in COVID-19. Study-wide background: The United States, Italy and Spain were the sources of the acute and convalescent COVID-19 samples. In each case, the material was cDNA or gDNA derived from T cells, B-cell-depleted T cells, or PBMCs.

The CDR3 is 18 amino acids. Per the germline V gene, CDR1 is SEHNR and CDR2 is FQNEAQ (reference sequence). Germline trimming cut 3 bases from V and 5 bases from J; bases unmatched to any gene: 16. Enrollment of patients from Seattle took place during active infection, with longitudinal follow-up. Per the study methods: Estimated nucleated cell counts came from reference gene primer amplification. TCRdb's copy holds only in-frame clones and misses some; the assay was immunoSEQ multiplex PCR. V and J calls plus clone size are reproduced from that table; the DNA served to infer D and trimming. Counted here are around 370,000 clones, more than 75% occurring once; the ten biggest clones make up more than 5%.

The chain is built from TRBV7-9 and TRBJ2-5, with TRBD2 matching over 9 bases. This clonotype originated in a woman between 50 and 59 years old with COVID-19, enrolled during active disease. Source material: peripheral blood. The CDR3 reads CASSFPKGREGLLETQYF. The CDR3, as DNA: TGTGCCAGCAGCTTCCCTAAAGGGCGGGAGGGCCTCCTTGAGACCCAGTACTTC. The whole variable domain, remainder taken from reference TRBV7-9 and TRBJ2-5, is DTGVSQNPRHKITKRGQNVTFRCDPISEHNRLYWYRQTLGQGPEFLTYFQNEAQLEKSRLLSDRFSAERPKGSFSTLEIQRTEQGDSAMYLCASSFPKGREGLLETQYFGPGTRLLVL.